One sample yielded the 29 T cell receptor beta chains listed below, sequenced in a study of tumor-infiltrating lymphocytes in primary liver carcinoma. The study co-extracted DNA and RNA from around 20-30 mg of unsorted bulk tissue. A primer in the constant region served to generate TCR beta cDNA from 450 to 600 ng of total RNA. Libraries covering TCR beta were generated through three nested multiplex PCR rounds (using a slightly modified ARM-PCR). TRBV1-TRBV30 forward primers paired with a C-beta reverse primer drove the first two PCR rounds, around 9 cycles each. Using its own MiXCR run on the multiplex PCR reads, TCRdb lists one record per CDR3 protein. The sample has more than 85,000 distinct CDR3 sequences, approximately 80% seen once; the top ten hold 15% to 25%. Sample: liver tumor tissue from sampling region 3. The subset: tumor region T3, left-lateral pole. The receptor set was obtained from a man in his forties or fifties with primary liver carcinoma and hepatitis B virus infection.

About this clonotype: At one end the junction does not follow the germline gene, possibly because of a read error. The chain joins TRBV7-9 to TRBJ2-2, with D possibly matching TRBD1 (6 bases). CDR3 length: 17 residues. Germline V gene data show CDR1 as SEHNR and CDR2 as FQNEAQ (reference sequence). CDR3 nucleotide sequence: TGTGCCAGCACCTCCCCAGGGACAAGCAAGAACACCGGGGAACTGTTTTTT. It translates to CASTSPGTSKNTGELFF.

The V and J genes are TRBV11-2 and TRBJ2-3; D is unresolved. Germline CDR1 SGHAT, CDR2 FQNNGV. There are 13 residues in the CDR3. V gave up 3 bases and J gave up 7 bases, with 11 bases separating them. The DNA of the CDR3 is TGTGCCAGCAGCTTCATCACGGCGAATACGCAGTATTTT. Protein sequence: CASSFITANTQYF.

The chain has TRBV6-1 and TRBJ1-2, with 9 bases fitting TRBD1. Germline V gene lookup returns CDR1 MNHNS and CDR2 SASEGT. Trimming removed 10 bases from V and 11 bases from J; junction bases left unmatched: 20. This CDR3 has 15 residues. CDR3 nucleotides: TGTGCCAACATAGTTTCCGGGACAGGGTCTGACGGTTACACCTTC. Its translation: CANIVSGTGSDGYTF.

Regarding this clonotype: A much larger clone sits a single nucleotide away, making a read error possible. The rearrangement links TRBV12-3 or TRBV12-4 to TRBJ2-2; D perhaps matches TRBD2 (6 bases). The CDR3 loop spans 15 amino acids. CDR3 nucleotide sequence: TGTGTCAGCAGTGGACCAGCGGGTACCACCGGGGAGCTGTTTTTT. Residues: CVSSGPAGTTGELFF.

Of note for this clonotype: One junction end disagrees with the germline gene, perhaps due to a read error. The rearrangement uses TRBV6-6 and TRBJ1-4; perhaps TRBD1 as D (6 bases). Germline CDR1 is MNHNY and CDR2 is SVGAGI (reference sequence). CDR3 length: 16 amino acids. The CDR3 DNA reads TGTGTCAGCAGTAACCAGGACAGAGGGCGAGGCGAAAAACTGTTTTTT. Its protein product is CVSSNQDRGRGEKLFF.

Concerning this clonotype itself: One junction end disagrees with the germline gene, perhaps due to a read error. The chain combines TRBV5-1 with TRBJ1-3; 7 bases fit TRBD1. The CDR3 spans 16 residues. Germline values: CDR1 SGHRS, CDR2 YFSETQ. The CDR3 reads CATSLDRQNPGNTIYF. In DNA, the CDR3 is TGCGCCACCAGCTTGGACAGGCAGAACCCTGGAAACACCATATATTTT.

This chain uses TRBV21-1 with TRBJ2-7; the table's D call, TRBD2, has no DNA check behind it. TRBV21-1 is a pseudogene segment. The CDR3 extends over 17 amino acids. Here the CDR3 DNA reads TGTGCCAGCAGCAAAGAAAGTGGTAGAGGAGGGGCAGACGAGCAGTACTTC. The encoded protein is CASSKESGRGGADEQYF.

V and J are TRBV6-5 and TRBJ1-5; D perhaps matches TRBD1 (6 bases). The J call is doubtful: the DNA matches TRBJ2-3 better. The CDR3 is made up of 13 amino acids. Germline loops: CDR1 MNHEY, CDR2 SVGAGI. In DNA, the CDR3 is TGTGCCGTCAGTTTACAGGGTAAACGGCCCCAGTATTTT. This sequence encodes CAVSLQGKRPQYF.

Comment on this clonotype: At one end the junction does not follow the germline gene, possibly because of a read error. The chain is built from TRBV11-3 and TRBJ1-1; 7 nucleotides agree with TRBD1. Germline loops: CDR1 SGHNT, CDR2 YENEEA. The CDR3 spans 14 residues. This chain's CDR3 is CASSRGAGGTEAFF. The CDR3 DNA follows: TGTGCTAGCAGCAGGGGGGCAGGAGGCACTGAAGCTTTCTTT.

Comments on this clonotype: At one of its ends the junction is not consistent with the germline gene, which may arise from a read error. This sequence joins TRBV6-1 and TRBJ2-3; maybe TRBD2 (6 bases). The CDR3 consists of 12 residues. Germline values: CDR1 MNHNS, CDR2 SASEGT. This CDR3 is CASKPSADMQYF. CDR3 bases: TGTGCCAGCAAGCCTAGCGCAGATATGCAGTATTTT.

Notes on this clonotype: The junction does not match germline at one end; this may be a read error. The J gene is TRBJ2-7, the V gene TRBV29-1; no clear D gene. The CDR3 is made up of 12 amino acids. The germline CDR1 and CDR2 sequences are SQVTM and ANQGSEA. This chain's CDR3 is CSADWCNHEEYF. The CDR3 bases are TGCAGCGCGGATTGGTGTAATCACGAGGAGTACTTC.

In its sample, this clonotype was seen many times. This chain connects TRBV5-1 to TRBJ1-4, with D possibly matching TRBD1 (6 bases). The V gene lost 5 bases and the J gene lost 4 bases, with 9 bases spanning the gap. The CDR3 totals 13 residues. The germline V gene encodes CDR1 SGHRS and CDR2 YFSETQ. The DNA for the CDR3 is TGCGCCAGCAGACAGGGCAGTAATGAAAAACTGTTTTTT. Translation gives CASRQGSNEKLFF.

To note about this clonotype: At one boundary the junction diverges from the germline segment, which might be a read error. This chain connects TRBV6-1 to TRBJ2-7; TRBD2 matches at 7 bases. Looked up from germline, CDR1 is MNHNS and CDR2 is SASEGT. The CDR3 is 13 residues long. Here the CDR3 DNA reads TGTGCCAGCAGTGAGAGAGGGGACTACGTGCAGTACTTC. Protein product: CASSERGDYVQYF.

As to this clonotype: The junction departs from the called germline gene at one end, perhaps through a read error. This sequence joins TRBV20-1 and TRBJ1-1, with D possibly being TRBD1 (6 bases). There are 11 residues in the CDR3. CDR1 is DFQATT and CDR2 is SNEGSKA in the germline V gene (reference sequence). CDR3: CSARGATVAFF. The DNA of the CDR3 is TGCAGTGCTAGGGGGGCCACTGTAGCTTTCTTT.

As regards this clonotype: One junction end does not reproduce the germline sequence, and a read error may be involved. V gene TRBV28 combines with J gene TRBJ1-2; 9 bases line up with TRBD1. The germline gives CDR1 MDHEN, CDR2 SYDVKM. The CDR3 extends over 14 amino acids. CDR3 sequence reads: CVSSWTGATYGYTF. In DNA, the CDR3 is TGTGTCAGCAGTTGGACAGGGGCCACCTATGGCTACACTTTC.

The sample holds a few counts of this clonotype. Sequence at one end of the junction differs from germline and may be a read error. The chain is built from TRBV11-2 and TRBJ2-5, with a tentative D call TRBD2 (6 bases). The CDR3 is made up of 16 amino acids. From germline, CDR1 is SGHAT and CDR2 FQNNGV. The CDR3 DNA reads TGTGCCAGCAGATCCCGGGACTCGGCCCACCAAGAGACCCAGTATTTC. Protein: CASRSRDSAHQETQYF.

Comments on this clonotype: Compared with germline, one end of the junction differs, possibly owing to a read error. The gene calls are TRBV2 and TRBJ1-1; 10 nucleotides match TRBD1. Germline V gene data show CDR1 as SNHLY and CDR2 as FYNNEI. The CDR3 is made up of 15 amino acids. The CDR3 nucleotides read TGTGCCAGCAGTGCGGGACAGGGGCGCAGCACTGAAGCTTTCTTC. Encoded protein: CASSAGQGRSTEAFF.

The chain links TRBV4-1 to TRBJ2-5; unclear D gene. The germline V gene encodes CDR1 MGHRA and CDR2 YSYEKL. Trimming stripped 7 bases from V and 5 bases from J, with 17 bases between. This CDR3 comprises 14 residues. CDR3 sequence reads: CASNEHVGRETQYF. The CDR3 DNA sequence: TGCGCCAGCAACGAACATGTAGGTCGGGAGACCCAGTACTTC.

Regarding this clonotype: One end of the junction does not line up with germline, which may come from a read error. The chain carries TRBV6-1 and TRBJ2-5; 9 nucleotides line up with TRBD1. The CDR3 covers 17 residues. Germline CDR1 and CDR2: MNHNS and SASEGT. CDR3 DNA: TGTGCCAGTAGTGAAGCCCTCGGGACAGGGTGCCGTGAGACCCAGTACTTC. It is translated as CASSEALGTGCRETQYF.

This chain connects TRBV2 to TRBJ2-1; D is ambiguous. The CDR3 contains 13 residues. V lost 4 bases to trimming and J lost 7 bases, with 11 bases between them. The germline gives CDR1 SNHLY, CDR2 FYNNEI. In DNA form, the CDR3 reads TGTGCCAGCAGTGCCGTAACCTGGAATGAGCAGTTCTTC. Translated, it gives CASSAVTWNEQFF.

A word on this clonotype: The junction does not match germline at one end; this may be a read error. The J gene is TRBJ1-2, the V gene TRBV4-1; 9 nucleotides align to TRBD1. The length of the CDR3 is 15 residues. Per the germline V gene, CDR1 is MGHRA and CDR2 is YSYEKL. CDR3 sequence (DNA): TGCACCAGCAGTCAAGATGGACAGGGGCGCTATGGCTACACCTTC. Translation: CTSSQDGQGRYGYTF.

Notes on this clonotype: The junction differs from germline at one of its ends, possibly a read error. CDR3 coding DNA: TGTACCAGCAGTCAGGACGTTGGGCAAGAGACCCAGTACTTC. Amino acids: CTSSQDVGQETQYF. V usage is TRBV28 and J usage is TRBJ2-5; unclear D gene. The CDR3 consists of 14 residues. From germline, CDR1 is MDHEN and CDR2 SYDVKM.

The chain recombines TRBV12-3 or TRBV12-4 with TRBJ1-1; D unresolved. The CDR3 totals 14 residues. The CDR3 nucleotides are TGTGCTAGCTGTTCGGCAGGCAGGAACACTGAAGCTTTCTTT. This encodes CASCSAGRNTEAFF.

To note about this clonotype: Because it lacks the conserved phenylalanine or tryptophan at the end, this CDR3 is likely a read error. This chain links TRBV6-2 or TRBV6-3 with TRBJ2-7, with unresolved D. This CDR3 is built from 13 residues. Germline values: CDR1 MNHEY, CDR2 SVGEGT. CDR3 sequence (DNA): TGTGCTAGCAATTACGAGGTACCCTACGAGCAGTACTAC. This encodes CASNYEVPYEQYY.

This chain uses TRBV12-3 or TRBV12-4 with TRBJ2-6; D gene ambiguous. The CDR3 length is 13 residues. The ends were cut back, 7 bases at V and 3 bases at J, with 7 bases in the middle. DNA of the CDR3: TGTGCCAGCATCATCTTTGGGGCCAACGTCCTGACTTTC. Encoded protein: CASIIFGANVLTF.

The chain links TRBV10-3 to TRBJ2-7; TRBD2 is a possible D gene (5 bases). CDR3 length: 15 amino acids. V dropped 3 bases and J dropped 10 bases, with 22 bases sitting between them. Germline CDR1 and CDR2: ENHRY and SYGVKD. The CDR3 loop is CAISDRGAGVDYQYF. The CDR3 DNA is TGTGCCATCAGTGATCGGGGAGCTGGAGTAGACTATCAGTACTTC.

This clonotype is a singleton in its sample. At one end, the junction sequence differs from germline, possibly due to a read error. The chain has TRBV12-3 or TRBV12-4 and TRBJ1-2; no definite D call. The CDR3 runs 16 residues. The CDR3 DNA reads as TGTACCAGCAGTTTAGGTGGCAGACCAAGAAACTATGTCTACACCTTC. Its translation is CTSSLGGRPRNYVYTF.

This clonotype was observed at least ten times. CDR3 sequence reads: CASSSPTGTSGRDEQFF. The CDR3 DNA sequence: TGCGCCAGCAGCTCCCCCACCGGGACTAGCGGGAGGGATGAGCAGTTCTTC. The J gene is TRBJ2-1, the V gene TRBV5-1, with TRBD2 identical over 16 bases. Losses at the gene ends were 3 bases for V and 8 bases for J; bases not matched to a gene: 8. The CDR3 runs 17 residues. Germline CDR1 reads SGHRS; CDR2 reads YFSETQ.

As to this clonotype: One end of the junction varies from germline; a read error may be responsible. V usage is TRBV28 and J usage is TRBJ1-2, with 9 positions matching TRBD1. This CDR3 spans 15 amino acids. CDR1 and CDR2 (germline): MDHEN, SYDVKM. The CDR3 here is CASRPSDRGVGGYIF. The CDR3 DNA sequence: TGCGCCAGCAGACCCTCGGACAGGGGTGTGGGGGGCTACATCTTC.